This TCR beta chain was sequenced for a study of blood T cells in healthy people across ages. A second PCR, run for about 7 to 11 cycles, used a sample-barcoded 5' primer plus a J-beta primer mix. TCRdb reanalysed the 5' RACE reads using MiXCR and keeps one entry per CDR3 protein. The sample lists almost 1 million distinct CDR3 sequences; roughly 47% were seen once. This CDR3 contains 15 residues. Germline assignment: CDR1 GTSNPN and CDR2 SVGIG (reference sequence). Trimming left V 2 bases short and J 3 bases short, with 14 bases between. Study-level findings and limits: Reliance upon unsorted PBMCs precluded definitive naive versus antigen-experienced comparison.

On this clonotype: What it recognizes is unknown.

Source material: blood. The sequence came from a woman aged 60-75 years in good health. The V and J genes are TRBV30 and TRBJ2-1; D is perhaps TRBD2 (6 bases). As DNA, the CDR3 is TGTGCCTGGAGTTTTAGCGGAGGCGGCTACAATGAGCAGTTCTTC. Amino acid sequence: CAWSFSGGGYNEQFF.